These 17 T cell receptor beta chains were all obtained from the same sample, sequenced in a study of T cells in Graves' hyperthyroidism and ophthalmopathy. Template material for amplifying TCR beta CDR3 regions consisted of RNA transcripts. A set of HTBI primers served as the primers for a first-round RT-PCR of the TCR CDR3. TCRdb ran MiXCR on the multiplex PCR reads and lists one entry per CDR3 protein. The sample consists of about 640,000 distinct CDR3 sequences, more than 20% of them appearing once. Sequenced: blood. The receptors were sampled from a man aged 30-40 years with Graves' ophthalmopathy.

The table lists this clonotype with a few counts. The chain employs TRBV20-1 and TRBJ1-3, with TRBD1 identical over 7 bases. CDR1 DFQATT and CDR2 SNEGSKA come from the germline V gene (reference sequence). The CDR3 consists of 16 residues. The V and J ends lost 3 bases and 1 base, in that order; junction bases with no gene match: 9. The CDR3 sequence: CSASAGQLLSGNTIYF. In nucleotides, the CDR3 is TGCAGTGCTAGTGCGGGACAGCTTCTATCTGGAAACACCATATATTTT.

The V and J genes are TRBV7-2 and TRBJ1-2; no clear D gene. V lost 4 bases to trimming and J lost 1 base, with 19 bases between them. The CDR3 loop spans 17 amino acids. Germline CDR1 SGHTA, CDR2 FQGNSA. CDR3 sequence reads: CASSSGGPIPFNYGYTF. Written as DNA, the CDR3 is TGTGCCAGCAGCTCGGGAGGGCCTATACCCTTTAACTATGGCTACACCTTC.

The rearrangement uses TRBV24-1 and TRBJ2-1, with a weak D call TRBD2 (6 bases). Germline lookup yields CDR1 KGHDR and CDR2 SFDVKD. Trimming shortened V by 6 bases and J by 9 bases, and 17 bases separated the two germline ends. The CDR3 extends over 14 amino acids. The CDR3 DNA is TGTGCCACCAGTACCAACCGGGAGTCGAGTGAGCAGTTCTTC. As protein: CATSTNRESSEQFF.

This clonotype was seen more than once but under ten times. CDR3 in amino acids: CASSRLQARDSQETQYF. CDR3 coding DNA: TGTGCCAGCTCACGCCTCCAAGCCCGGGACAGCCAAGAGACCCAGTACTTC. The chain uses TRBV18 and TRBJ2-5, with 7 bases identical to TRBD1. CDR3 length: 17 amino acids. CDR1 KGHSH and CDR2 LQKENI come from the germline V gene. V dropped 4 bases and J dropped 1; count of bases not matched to a gene: 12.

On this clonotype itself: It may be a read error: a sequence one base away is much more abundant. The chain employs TRBV11-2 and TRBJ2-1, with a possible D match to TRBD2 (6 bases). V lost 4 bases and J 8 bases, leaving 21 bases between the germline ends. The CDR3 is 16 residues long. CDR1 and CDR2 (germline): SGHAT, FQNNGV. The CDR3 loop reads CASSSFKGGPYYEQFF. CDR3 DNA: TGTGCCAGCAGCTCGTTTAAAGGAGGGCCATACTATGAGCAGTTCTTC.

This chain links TRBV28 with TRBJ1-2; 9 positions match TRBD1. Germline V gene data show CDR1 as MDHEN and CDR2 as SYDVKM. CDR3 length: 15 residues. V was pared by 4 bases and J by 6 bases, with 9 bases of the junction left unmatched. CDR3 protein: CASSSGQGFLDGYTF. The CDR3 DNA is TGTGCCAGCAGTTCGGGACAGGGCTTCCTTGATGGCTACACCTTC.

In this sample, this clonotype turned up a few times. V and J are TRBV3-1 and TRBJ2-7, with 10 bases matching TRBD2. Trimming at V came to 1 base and at J to 9 bases, leaving 9 bases not matched to a gene. The CDR3 contains 15 residues. The germline CDR1 and CDR2 sequences are LGHDT and YNNKEL (reference sequence). The CDR3: CASSQGAGGPGRQYF. The CDR3 DNA reads TGTGCCAGCAGCCAAGGAGCGGGAGGGCCCGGGCGGCAGTACTTC.

This clonotype was seen many times. The V call is TRBV2, the J call TRBJ2-7, with a weak D call TRBD1 (5 bases). The germline V gene encodes CDR1 SNHLY and CDR2 FYNNEI. This CDR3 region has 12 residues. V lost 4 bases to trimming and J lost 5 bases, with 9 bases between them. The CDR3 DNA is TGTGCCAGCAGTGGACAGATGAACGAGCAGTACTTC. Translated: CASSGQMNEQYF.

This clonotype was seen only a few times. The gene calls are TRBV20-1 and TRBJ2-7; TRBD2 might be the D (5 bases). The germline V and J ends were trimmed by 6 bases and 0 bases, with 12 bases remaining between them. This CDR3 region has 13 residues. CDR1 is DFQATT and CDR2 is SNEGSKA in the germline V gene (reference sequence). In DNA form, the CDR3 reads TGCAGTGCCGTAAGAGACTACTCCTACGAGCAGTACTTC. Encoded protein: CSAVRDYSYEQYF.

As for this clonotype: Since a much larger clone is just one base distant, this may be a read error. This chain connects TRBV11-2 to TRBJ2-1; maybe TRBD2 (6 bases). CDR1 SGHAT and CDR2 FQNNGV come from the germline V gene. The CDR3 is 15 residues long. Trimming left V 7 bases short and J 12 bases short, with 25 bases between. CDR3 loop: CASTGGKGMIDGQFF. DNA for the CDR3: TGTGCCAGCACCGGGGGTAAGGGAATGATCGATGGGCAGTTCTTC.

The CDR3 region has the DNA TGTGCCAGGGGGACAGTTAAAGGACCTCGCTCCCCTGAAGCTTTCTTT. Protein product: CARGTVKGPRSPEAFF. The J gene is TRBJ1-1, the V gene TRBV2; TRBD1 agrees at 7 bases. Germline V gene data show CDR1 as SNHLY and CDR2 as FYNNEI. This CDR3 is built from 16 residues. Germline trimming cut 9 bases from V and 6 bases from J; bases unmatched to any gene: 19.

V and J are TRBV20-1 and TRBJ2-5, with 8 bases that match TRBD1. With 3 bases clipped from V and 5 bases from J, the junction kept 14 bases outside the gene matches. Germline CDR1 reads DFQATT; CDR2 reads SNEGSKA (reference sequence). The length of the CDR3 is 16 residues. The chain's CDR3 is CSASSLRGLSFETQYF. The CDR3 region has the DNA TGCAGTGCTAGTTCGCTCAGGGGGCTTTCTTTTGAGACCCAGTACTTC.

This clonotype showed up many times. V gene TRBV3-1 combines with J gene TRBJ1-1; no definite D call. The CDR3 has 14 residues. CDR1 is LGHDT, CDR2 YNNKEL, per germline (reference sequence). V gave up 3 bases and J gave up 5 bases, with 13 bases separating them. The CDR3 bases are TGTGCCAGCAGCCAGAGCGACGGCGAGACTGAAGCTTTCTTT. This gives the protein CASSQSDGETEAFF.

This clonotype was seen a handful of times. Germline is not matched at one junction end, which may reflect a read error. This chain connects TRBV28 to TRBJ2-5, with 7 bases matching TRBD2. Germline CDR1 MDHEN, CDR2 SYDVKM. The CDR3 extends over 13 amino acids. The DNA for the CDR3 is TGTGCCAGCGCGGGAGACGGTCAAGGGACCCAGTACTTC. It codes for CASAGDGQGTQYF. The full variable domain, with the rest looked up from reference TRBV28 and TRBJ2-5, is DVKVTQSSRYLVKRTGEKVFLECVQDMDHENMFWYRQDPGLGLRLIYFSYDVKMKEKGDIPEGYSVSREKKERFSLILESASTNQTSMYLCASAGDGQGTQYFGPGTRLLVL.

This clonotype was counted a few times. V is TRBV3-1 and J is TRBJ2-2; D ambiguous. This CDR3 comprises 14 residues. Germline V lookup: CDR1 LGHDT, CDR2 YNNKEL (reference sequence). Trimming removed 0 bases from V and 6 bases from J, with 8 bases in between. CDR3 nucleotides: TGTGCCAGCAGCCAAGACTGGTTGGCCGGGGAGCTGTTTTTT. Translation: CASSQDWLAGELFF.

This clonotype occurred a few times. The CDR3 reads CASSQGEGARETQYF. For the CDR3, the DNA is TGCGCCAGCAGCCAAGGGGAGGGGGCCCGAGAGACCCAGTACTTC. V and J are TRBV4-1 and TRBJ2-5, with D possibly being TRBD1 or TRBD2 (7 bases each). The germline V gene encodes CDR1 MGHRA and CDR2 YSYEKL. This CDR3 is built from 15 residues. Trimming shortened V by 1 base and J by 4 bases, and 13 bases separated the two germline ends.

The chain uses TRBV19 and TRBJ1-2; no firm D call. Germline CDR1 and CDR2: LNHDA and SQIVND (reference sequence). The CDR3 runs 19 residues. Trimming stripped 0 bases from V and 4 bases from J, with 24 bases between. CDR3 protein: CASSIDRGRGLRNSYGYTF. CDR3 bases: TGTGCCAGTAGTATAGATCGAGGTCGTGGACTGAGGAACTCCTATGGCTACACCTTC. Full variable domain (missing parts from reference TRBV19 and TRBJ1-2): DGGITQSPKYLFRKEGQNVTLSCEQNLNHDAMYWYRQDPGQGLRLIYYSQIVNDFQKGDIAEGYSVSREKKESFPLTVTSAQKNPTAFYLCASSIDRGRGLRNSYGYTFGSGTRLTVV.